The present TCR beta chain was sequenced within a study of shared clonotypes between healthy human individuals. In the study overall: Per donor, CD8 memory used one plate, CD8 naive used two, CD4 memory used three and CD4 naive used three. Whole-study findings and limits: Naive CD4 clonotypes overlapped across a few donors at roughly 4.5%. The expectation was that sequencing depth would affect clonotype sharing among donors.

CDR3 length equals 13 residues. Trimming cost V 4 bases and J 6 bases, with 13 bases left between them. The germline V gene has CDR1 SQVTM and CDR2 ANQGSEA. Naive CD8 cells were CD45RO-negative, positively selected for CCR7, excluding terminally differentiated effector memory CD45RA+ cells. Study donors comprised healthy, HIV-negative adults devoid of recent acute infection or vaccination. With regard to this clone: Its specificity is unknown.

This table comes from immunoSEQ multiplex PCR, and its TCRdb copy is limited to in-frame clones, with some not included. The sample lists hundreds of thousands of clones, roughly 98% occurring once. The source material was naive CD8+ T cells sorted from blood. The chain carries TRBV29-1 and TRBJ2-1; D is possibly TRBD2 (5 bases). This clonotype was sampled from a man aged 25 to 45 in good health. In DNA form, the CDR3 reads TGCAGCGTTGCCCTCTTGGGGAGCAATGAGCAGTTCTTC. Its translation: CSVALLGSNEQFF.